This is a list of T cell receptor beta chains from one sample in a study of T cell changes during pregnancy in multiple sclerosis. Generated by immunoSEQ multiplex PCR, the TCRdb table keeps only in-frame clones and is missing some. This sample yields approximately 28,000 clones, of which roughly 89% are seen a single time; approximately 17% belongs to the top ten. The material was CD8+ T cells from peripheral blood mononuclear cells, obtained in the second trimester of pregnancy. These receptors originate from a female donor with multiple sclerosis, enrolled in a pregnancy study. Both conserved end residues are part of each CDR3. Each record gives: clone size, J gene, V gene, D gene, CDR3 DNA, CDR3 protein. A D gene is named only where the DNA matches it firmly. Clone sizes are given selectively: once, few, many, or a class where the clone is expanded.

>.|TRBJ2-7|TRBV5-4|.
TGTGCCAGCAGCTTGACCGGGGTGGGCGGTCGCTCCTACGAGCAGTACTTC
CASSLTGVGGRSYEQYF
>once|TRBJ1-5|TRBV28|TRBD1
TGTGCCAGCAGTCAAATGGGGACAGTCAGCAATCAGCCCCAGCATTTT
CASSQMGTVSNQPQHF
>.|TRBJ2-5|TRBV19|TRBD2
TGTGCCAGTAGTGAGAGACTAGCGCCGATTGAAGAGACCCAGTACTTC
CASSERLAPIEETQYF
>.|TRBJ2-1|TRBV7-9|.
TGTGCCAGCAGCTTCCGCGGCCGATCTATTGTCGATGAGCAGTTCTTC
CASSFRGRSIVDEQFF
>few|TRBJ1-5|TRBV19|.
TGTGCCAGTAGTATAGATCTCAGGCAGGGTATCCAGCATTTT
CASSIDLRQGIQHF
>.|TRBJ2-7|TRBV19|.
TGTGCCAGTATGGGCAGGGGTGGCGAGCAGTACTTC
CASMGRGGEQYF
>.|TRBJ2-1|TRBV5-1|.
TGCGCCAGCAGCCCCACAGGGATTGAGCAGTTCTTC
CASSPTGIEQFF
>.|TRBJ1-5|TRBV9|.
TGTGCCAGCAGCGTAGGCACAGATCAGCCCCAGCATTTT
CASSVGTDQPQHF
>.|TRBJ2-1|TRBV5-1|TRBD1
TGCGCCAGCAGCGACAGGGGGCCGGACAATGAGCAGTTCTTC
CASSDRGPDNEQFF
>.|TRBJ2-3|TRBV4-3|TRBD2
TGCGCCAGCAGCCCAGGTGGACTAGGGGCGGATACGCAGTATTTT
CASSPGGLGADTQYF
>.|TRBJ2-5|TRBV28|.
TGTGCCAGCAGCGAACAGGGTTCGGAAGAGACCCAGTACTTC
CASSEQGSEETQYF
>.|TRBJ1-2|TRBV29-1|.
TGCAGCGTTGAATGGCCGGGGAGGCTAGATAGTGTCTATGGCTACACCTTC
CSVEWPGRLDSVYGYTF
>.|TRBJ2-7|TRBV27|TRBD1
TGTGCCAGCAGTTTTGTTCGTCCCCGGGACAGCTCCTACGAGCAGTACTTC
CASSFVRPRDSSYEQYF
>.|TRBJ2-3|TRBV27|TRBD2
TGTGCCAGCAGCGGGAGGTTAACAGATACGCAGTATTTT
CASSGRLTDTQYF
>few|TRBJ2-7|TRBV4-1|TRBD1
TGCGCCAGCAGCCAAGATCGGACAGGGTCCTACGAGCAGTACTTC
CASSQDRTGSYEQYF
>.|TRBJ1-1|TRBV5-1|.
TGCGCCAGCAGCTTCGGGGGAGGGAACACTGAAGCTTTCTTT
CASSFGGGNTEAFF
>.|TRBJ2-7|TRBV9|.
TGTGCCAGCAGCCCCTCTTCCTACGAGCAGTACTTC
CASSPSSYEQYF